The rows below give T cell receptor beta chains drawn from one sample of a study of shared clonotypes between healthy human individuals. Sequenced by immunoSEQ multiplex PCR; TCRdb stores in-frame clones only, minus some. The data contain about 1.1 million clones, approximately 78% of them seen just once; the ten biggest clones take up more than 0.5%. The sequencing input was memory CD4+ T cells from PBMCs. The receptors derive from a man aged 18 to 30 in good health. Some clones in this sample may be carry-over from other donors' samples. Both conserved end residues are part of each CDR3. A D gene is named only where the DNA matches it firmly. Clone size is shown for a subset of rows, as once, few, many or a class of expanded clone.

size,D,J,V,CDR3,DNA
NA,NA,TRBJ1-4,TRBV7-9,CASSPGLGYEKLFF,TGTGCCAGCAGCCCGGGACTAGGATATGAAAAACTGTTTTTT
NA,NA,TRBJ1-1,TRBV27,CASSFLGETEAFF,TGTGCCAGCAGTTTCCTTGGCGAGACTGAAGCTTTCTTT
NA,NA,TRBJ2-7,TRBV4-2,CASSQQRPGYEQYF,TGTGCCAGCAGCCAACAAAGACCTGGCTACGAGCAGTACTTC
NA,NA,TRBJ2-2,TRBV10-1,CASSGRPLKAGELFF,TGCGCCAGCAGTGGCAGGCCATTGAAAGCCGGGGAGCTGTTTTTT
NA,NA,TRBJ2-3,TRBV11-3,CASSLGLAPDTQYF,TGTGCCAGCAGCTTAGGTCTGGCCCCAGATACGCAGTATTTT
NA,NA,TRBJ2-4,TRBV28,CATLKQGPGIQYF,TGTGCCACCCTAAAACAGGGTCCGGGGATTCAGTACTTC
NA,TRBD1,TRBJ1-4,TRBV28,CASSFQGAQEKLFF,TGTGCCAGCAGTTTCCAGGGGGCGCAGGAAAAACTGTTTTTT
NA,NA,TRBJ1-2,TRBV18,CASSPGHPPLANYGYTF,TGTGCCAGCTCACCGGGACATCCACCCCTGGCTAACTATGGCTACACCTTC
NA,NA,TRBJ2-3,TRBV7-9,CASSLTGADTQYF,TGTGCCAGCAGCTTAACGGGTGCAGATACGCAGTATTTT
NA,NA,TRBJ1-5,TRBV28,CASRPRRVRSSGQPQHF,TGTGCCAGCAGACCCAGGCGGGTACGGAGTTCTGGTCAGCCCCAGCATTTT
NA,NA,TRBJ1-1,TRBV7-2,CASSSVWISEAFF,TGTGCCAGCAGCTCCGTTTGGATTTCTGAAGCTTTCTTT
NA,TRBD2,TRBJ2-1,TRBV29-1,CSAHPGLAVDEQFF,TGCAGCGCTCACCCGGGACTAGCGGTCGATGAGCAGTTCTTC
NA,NA,TRBJ2-3,TRBV15,CATSRAPGGTGGTDTQYF,TGTGCCACCAGCAGAGCTCCGGGTGGGACGGGGGGCACAGATACGCAGTATTTT
once,NA,TRBJ1-6,TRBV27,CASSLSTAYNSPLHF,TGTGCCAGCAGTTTATCCACAGCGTATAATTCACCCCTCCACTTT
NA,TRBD2,TRBJ2-7,TRBV6-1,CASSVRGPGLAGGPYEQYF,TGTGCCAGCAGTGTGAGGGGCCCGGGACTAGCGGGAGGGCCCTACGAGCAGTACTTC
NA,TRBD2,TRBJ2-1,TRBV5-1,CASSSGPSGRWEFF,TGCGCCAGCAGCTCGGGCCCTAGCGGAAGGTGGGAGTTCTTC
NA,TRBD2,TRBJ2-1,TRBV27,CASTDPGTSRHNEQFF,TGTGCCAGCACCGATCCCGGGACTAGCAGACACAATGAGCAGTTCTTC
NA,NA,TRBJ2-7,TRBV4-1,CASSQGGQGPGDEQYF,TGCGCCAGCAGCCAAGGCGGTCAGGGGCCGGGGGACGAGCAGTACTTC
NA,NA,TRBJ1-5,TRBV28,CASSPTGFSSSNQPQHF,TGTGCCAGCAGTCCTACGGGATTCTCATCGAGCAATCAGCCCCAGCATTTT
NA,NA,TRBJ1-5,TRBV2,CASSPNLNQPQHF,TGTGCCAGCAGCCCCAACCTGAATCAGCCCCAGCATTTT
NA,NA,TRBJ1-3,TRBV11-3,CASSSATGSGNTIYF,TGTGCCAGCAGCTCCGCGACAGGCTCTGGAAACACCATATATTTT
NA,TRBD2,TRBJ2-7,TRBV2,CASSEGGSGVYEQYF,TGTGCCAGCAGTGAAGGTGGTAGCGGGGTTTACGAGCAGTACTTC
NA,TRBD1,TRBJ2-7,TRBV29-1,CSVDPGQGSYEQYF,TGCAGCGTTGACCCGGGACAGGGCTCCTACGAGCAGTACTTC
NA,TRBD1,TRBJ1-1,TRBV11-2,CASSPRGGTGVGTEAFF,TGTGCCAGCAGTCCCCGGGGAGGGACAGGGGTTGGTACTGAAGCTTTCTTT
NA,NA,TRBJ1-2,TRBV28,CASSSPGTPNYGYTF,TGTGCCAGCAGTTCGCCGGGGACCCCTAACTATGGCTACACCTTC
NA,NA,TRBJ2-6,TRBV15,CATSRDRVSGANVLTF,TGTGCCACCAGCAGAGATAGGGTCTCTGGGGCCAACGTCCTGACTTTC
once,NA,TRBJ1-2,TRBV28,CASSMGFLRDYGYTF,TGTGCCAGCAGTATGGGATTTCTCCGGGACTATGGCTACACCTTC
once,NA,TRBJ1-5,TRBV28,CASSLRPGPNQPQHF,TGTGCCAGCAGTTTAAGGCCAGGCCCCAATCAGCCCCAGCATTTT
NA,NA,TRBJ2-1,TRBV10-3,CAIRTATGRQDSSYNEQFF,TGTGCCATCAGGACCGCCACGGGCCGACAGGACAGCTCCTACAATGAGCAGTTCTTC
NA,NA,TRBJ2-1,TRBV30,CAWTEGYSYNEQFF,TGTGCCTGGACCGAGGGATACTCCTACAATGAGCAGTTCTTC
NA,NA,TRBJ1-5,TRBV7-2,CASSPERAGLRPQHF,TGTGCCAGCAGCCCCGAGCGGGCAGGACTTCGGCCCCAGCATTTT
NA,NA,TRBJ2-1,TRBV27,CASSSIRDGEQFF,TGTGCCAGCAGTTCAATCAGGGATGGTGAGCAGTTCTTC
NA,NA,TRBJ2-7,TRBV6-1,CASSRGYEQYF,TGTGCCAGCAGCAGGGGCTACGAGCAGTACTTC
NA,TRBD1,TRBJ1-5,TRBV19,CASSIPGQSNQPQHF,TGTGCCAGTAGTATTCCGGGACAGTCAAATCAGCCCCAGCATTTT
NA,NA,TRBJ2-3,TRBV5-1,CASSVGPLPSTDTQYF,TGCGCCAGCAGCGTCGGACCCCTCCCTAGCACAGATACGCAGTATTTT
once,TRBD1,TRBJ1-4,TRBV4-1,CASSQAGTGALNEKLFF,TGCGCCAGCAGCCAAGCCGGGACAGGGGCCCTCAATGAAAAACTGTTTTTT
NA,NA,TRBJ2-1,TRBV5-1,CASSPGGANEQFF,TGCGCCAGCAGCCCCGGTGGGGCTAATGAGCAGTTCTTC
once,NA,TRBJ2-5,TRBV5-4,CASSLDRGGAETQYF,TGTGCCAGCAGCTTGGACCGGGGCGGGGCAGAGACCCAGTACTTC
NA,TRBD2,TRBJ2-1,TRBV9,CASSGRPSGSSEQFF,TGTGCCAGCAGCGGAAGACCTAGCGGGAGCAGTGAGCAGTTCTTC
NA,NA,TRBJ1-1,TRBV7-8,CASSWGLLNTEAFF,TGTGCCAGCAGCTGGGGACTCTTGAACACTGAAGCTTTCTTT
NA,NA,TRBJ2-1,TRBV4-1,CASSQDRYGARNEQFF,TGCGCCAGCAGCCAAGATAGGTATGGGGCTAGGAATGAGCAGTTCTTC
NA,NA,TRBJ2-5,TRBV7-8,CASSRGRWETQYF,TGTGCCAGCAGCAGAGGACGGTGGGAGACCCAGTACTTC
NA,NA,TRBJ2-5,TRBV5-1,CASSAQQETQYF,TGCGCCAGCAGCGCACAACAAGAGACCCAGTACTTC